This entry is about one T cell receptor (beta chain). The researchers put 200,000 CFSE-labeled responder cells into plates with 200,000 irradiated, violet-dye-labeled stimulator cells. This specimen comes from a study of graft-versus-host responses after intestinal transplantation. Study-level background: Induction using anti-thymocyte globulin, followed by tacrolimus and steroids for roughly 3 years, was given to all recipients.

Data came from immunoSEQ multiplex PCR; TCRdb stores just in-frame clones and leaves some out. This table has under 9,500 clones, 33% appearing once. Regarding the study as a whole: When patients had graft-donor T cell macrochimerism, their allografts held high graft-versus-host to host-versus-graft clonal ratios.

The CDR3 is 18 residues long. Germline V gene lookup returns CDR1 SGHAT and CDR2 FQNNGV. The V gene end was trimmed by 0 bases and the J gene end by 6 bases; junction bases not matched to a gene: 14. The source was alloreactive CD8+ T cells from a mixed lymphocyte reaction culture, collected before transplantation. Subset here: CFSE-low proliferating T cells sorted from approximately 6-day pre-transplant mixed lymphocyte reaction (GvH or HvG direction). J is TRBJ1-2 and V is TRBV11-2, with 9 bases that match TRBD1. The TCR was taken from a human patient who was an organ donor for intestinal transplantation. CDR3 coding DNA: TGTGCCAGCAGCTTAGAGGGGAAGGGGACAGGGCACTACCATGGCTACACCTTC. Its protein is CASSLEGKGTGHYHGYTF.